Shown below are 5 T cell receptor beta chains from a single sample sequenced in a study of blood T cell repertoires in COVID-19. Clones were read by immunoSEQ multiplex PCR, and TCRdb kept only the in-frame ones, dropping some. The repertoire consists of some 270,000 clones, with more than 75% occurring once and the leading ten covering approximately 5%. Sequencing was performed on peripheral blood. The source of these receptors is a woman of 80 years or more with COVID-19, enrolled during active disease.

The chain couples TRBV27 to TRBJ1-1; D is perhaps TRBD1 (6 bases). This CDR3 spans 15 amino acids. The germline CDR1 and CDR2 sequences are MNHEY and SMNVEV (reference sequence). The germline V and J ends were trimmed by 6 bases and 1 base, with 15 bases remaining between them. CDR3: CASRQQGLPNTEAFF. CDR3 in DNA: TGTGCCAGCAGACAACAGGGATTACCGAACACTGAAGCTTTCTTT.

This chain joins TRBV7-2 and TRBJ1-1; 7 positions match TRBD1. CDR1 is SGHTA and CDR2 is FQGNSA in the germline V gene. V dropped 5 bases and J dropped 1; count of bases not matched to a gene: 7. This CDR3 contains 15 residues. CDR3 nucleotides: TGTGCCAGCAGCATTCAAACAGGGGCGAACACTGAAGCTTTCTTT. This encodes CASSIQTGANTEAFF.

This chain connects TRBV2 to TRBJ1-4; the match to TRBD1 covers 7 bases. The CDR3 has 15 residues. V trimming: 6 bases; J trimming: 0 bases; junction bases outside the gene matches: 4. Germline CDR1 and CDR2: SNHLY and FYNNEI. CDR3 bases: TGTGCCAGCAGAGGAGACAGGGCAACTAATGAAAAACTGTTTTTT. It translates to CASRGDRATNEKLFF.

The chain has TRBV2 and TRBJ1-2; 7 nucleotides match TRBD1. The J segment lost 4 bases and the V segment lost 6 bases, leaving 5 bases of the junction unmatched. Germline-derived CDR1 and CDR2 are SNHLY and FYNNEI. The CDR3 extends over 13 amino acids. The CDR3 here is CASSGQEIYGYTF. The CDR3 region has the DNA TGTGCCAGCAGCGGACAGGAGATCTATGGCTACACCTTC.

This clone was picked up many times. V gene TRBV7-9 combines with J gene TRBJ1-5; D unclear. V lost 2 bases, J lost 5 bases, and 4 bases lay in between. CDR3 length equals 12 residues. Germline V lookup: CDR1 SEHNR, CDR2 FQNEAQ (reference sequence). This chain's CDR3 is CASSLIDQPQHF. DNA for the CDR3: TGTGCCAGCAGCTTAATCGATCAGCCCCAGCATTTT.